This is a list of T cell receptor beta chains from one sample in a study of response to subunit inactivated influenza vaccine. TCRdb re-derived calls from the RT-PCR reads in MiXCR, one entry per CDR3 protein. The repertoire holds some 600,000 distinct CDR3 sequences, with 14% as singletons. Source: PBMCs from blood, taken less than 15 days before vaccination. These TCRs come from a man aged 50 to 60 who received an inactivated influenza vaccine. The CDR3 runs from the conserved cysteine through the conserved F or W. The D gene is left open where the match is weak. Part of the rows lack a size; the others show once, few, many or a class for expanded clones.

j_gene: TRBJ2-2; len: 14; abundance: NA; v_gene: TRBV6-2/TRBV6-3; d_gene: NA; CDR3aa: CASSYAGATGELFF; CDR3nt: TGTGCCAGCAGTTACGCGGGGGCAACCGGGGAGCTGTTTTTT
j_gene: TRBJ1-6; len: 18; abundance: NA; v_gene: TRBV30; d_gene: NA; CDR3aa: CAWSPLRTIRVGNSPLHF; CDR3nt: TGTGCCTGGAGCCCTCTGAGGACCATCCGGGTTGGGAATTCACCCCTCCACTTT
j_gene: TRBJ2-1; len: 13; abundance: few; v_gene: TRBV7-3; d_gene: NA; CDR3aa: CASSTGIATEQFF; CDR3nt: TGTGCCAGCAGTACAGGGATAGCGACTGAGCAGTTCTTC
j_gene: TRBJ2-7; len: 13; abundance: few; v_gene: TRBV27; d_gene: NA; CDR3aa: CASSREISYEQYF; CDR3nt: TGTGCCAGTTCAAGAGAGATCTCCTACGAGCAGTACTTC
j_gene: TRBJ2-7; len: 18; abundance: many; v_gene: TRBV3-1; d_gene: TRBD2; CDR3aa: CASSRGVLSSGGSYEQYF; CDR3nt: TGTGCCAGCAGCCGCGGGGTGCTGAGTAGCGGGGGATCCTACGAGCAGTACTTC
j_gene: TRBJ2-7; len: 12; abundance: few; v_gene: TRBV3-1; d_gene: NA; CDR3aa: CASSGWDLGQYF; CDR3nt: TGTGCCAGCAGCGGTTGGGACCTCGGGCAGTACTTC
j_gene: TRBJ2-7; len: 15; abundance: few; v_gene: TRBV5-1; d_gene: NA; CDR3aa: CASSLVQGRAYEQYF; CDR3nt: TGCGCCAGCAGCTTGGTTCAGGGAAGGGCCTACGAGCAGTACTTC
j_gene: TRBJ2-1; len: 14; abundance: NA; v_gene: TRBV7-9; d_gene: TRBD1; CDR3aa: CASSKRQGRNEQFF; CDR3nt: TGTGCCAGCAGCAAGCGACAGGGGAGGAATGAGCAGTTCTTC
j_gene: TRBJ1-5; len: 15; abundance: NA; v_gene: TRBV5-6; d_gene: TRBD1; CDR3aa: CASSGWDSKYQPQHF; CDR3nt: TGTGCCAGCAGCGGGTGGGACAGTAAGTATCAGCCCCAGCATTTT
j_gene: TRBJ2-1; len: 15; abundance: few; v_gene: TRBV6-1; d_gene: NA; CDR3aa: CASSVTLARFNEQFF; CDR3nt: TGTGCCAGCAGCGTAACGCTAGCCAGGTTCAATGAGCAGTTCTTC
j_gene: TRBJ2-5; len: 13; abundance: few; v_gene: TRBV5-1; d_gene: NA; CDR3aa: CASKFDNQETQYF; CDR3nt: TGCGCCAGCAAATTCGACAACCAAGAGACCCAGTACTTC
j_gene: TRBJ2-1; len: 16; abundance: few; v_gene: TRBV7-2; d_gene: TRBD2; CDR3aa: CASTAVSGIVGNEQFF; CDR3nt: TGTGCCAGCACAGCAGTCAGCGGGATCGTGGGAAATGAGCAGTTCTTC
j_gene: TRBJ1-3; len: 16; abundance: many; v_gene: TRBV5-1; d_gene: NA; CDR3aa: CASNVGGFDSGNTIYF; CDR3nt: TGCGCCAGCAACGTCGGGGGATTTGACTCTGGAAACACCATATATTTT
j_gene: TRBJ2-7; len: 13; abundance: few; v_gene: TRBV15; d_gene: NA; CDR3aa: CATSRENGYEQYF; CDR3nt: TGTGCCACCAGCCGTGAGAATGGGTACGAGCAGTACTTC
j_gene: TRBJ2-1; len: 16; abundance: few; v_gene: TRBV20-1; d_gene: NA; CDR3aa: CSASDRRGSRYNEQFF; CDR3nt: TGCAGTGCTAGCGACAGGAGGGGGAGTAGGTACAATGAGCAGTTCTTC
j_gene: TRBJ2-3; len: 15; abundance: once; v_gene: TRBV7-8; d_gene: NA; CDR3aa: CASSLANGVTDTQYF; CDR3nt: TGTGCCAGCAGCTTAGCTAACGGGGTCACAGATACGCAGTATTTT
j_gene: TRBJ1-2; len: 17; abundance: NA; v_gene: TRBV6-4; d_gene: NA; CDR3aa: CASSDSPGALFSYGYTF; CDR3nt: TGTGCCAGCAGTGACTCGCCAGGAGCCCTATTTAGCTATGGCTACACCTTC
j_gene: TRBJ2-7; len: 12; abundance: NA; v_gene: TRBV29-1; d_gene: NA; CDR3aa: CSGGDNSYEQYF; CDR3nt: TGCAGCGGCGGAGACAACTCCTACGAGCAGTACTTC
j_gene: TRBJ2-1; len: 13; abundance: many; v_gene: TRBV29-1; d_gene: TRBD2; CDR3aa: CSVGSGSDNEQFF; CDR3nt: TGCAGCGTTGGAAGCGGGAGTGACAATGAGCAGTTCTTC
j_gene: TRBJ2-1; len: 14; abundance: NA; v_gene: TRBV28; d_gene: NA; CDR3aa: CASSLPRSYNEQFF; CDR3nt: TGTGCCAGCAGTTTACCACGGTCCTACAATGAGCAGTTCTTC
j_gene: TRBJ2-1; len: 15; abundance: few; v_gene: TRBV24-1; d_gene: NA; CDR3aa: CATSGGAQAGHEQFF; CDR3nt: TGTGCCACCAGTGGCGGGGCCCAAGCAGGACATGAGCAGTTCTTC
j_gene: TRBJ2-1; len: 17; abundance: many; v_gene: TRBV5-1; d_gene: TRBD2; CDR3aa: CASSLPGLAGGYNEQFF; CDR3nt: TGCGCCAGCAGCTTGCCCGGACTAGCGGGAGGTTACAATGAGCAGTTCTTC
j_gene: TRBJ1-1; len: 13; abundance: NA; v_gene: TRBV19; d_gene: TRBD1; CDR3aa: CASKISGGTEAFF; CDR3nt: TGTGCCAGTAAAATATCAGGGGGCACTGAAGCTTTCTTT
j_gene: TRBJ2-1; len: 18; abundance: few; v_gene: TRBV4-2; d_gene: NA; CDR3aa: CASSQEGGALASYNEQFF; CDR3nt: TGTGCCAGCAGCCAAGAGGGCGGAGCGTTAGCTTCCTACAATGAGCAGTTCTTC
j_gene: TRBJ2-1; len: 12; abundance: few; v_gene: TRBV28; d_gene: NA; CDR3aa: CASSRQGSEQFF; CDR3nt: TGTGCCAGCAGCCGCCAAGGCAGTGAGCAGTTCTTC
j_gene: TRBJ2-7; len: 15; abundance: NA; v_gene: TRBV6-2/TRBV6-3; d_gene: NA; CDR3aa: CASRREATGSYEQYF; CDR3nt: TGTGCCAGCAGGAGGGAAGCGACAGGATCCTACGAGCAGTACTTC
j_gene: TRBJ2-1; len: 19; abundance: many; v_gene: TRBV5-1; d_gene: NA; CDR3aa: CASSLLAGGLTSSYNEQFF; CDR3nt: TGCGCCAGCAGCTTGTTGGCCGGGGGTCTTACGAGCTCCTACAATGAGCAGTTCTTC
j_gene: TRBJ2-1; len: 13; abundance: few; v_gene: TRBV7-9; d_gene: NA; CDR3aa: CASRIPLGDEQFF; CDR3nt: TGTGCCAGCAGGATTCCGCTAGGCGATGAGCAGTTCTTC
j_gene: TRBJ2-7; len: 15; abundance: few; v_gene: TRBV18; d_gene: NA; CDR3aa: CASSPRVGGLGEQYF; CDR3nt: TGTGCCAGCTCACCACGAGTCGGCGGCCTCGGTGAGCAGTACTTC
j_gene: TRBJ2-1; len: 15; abundance: NA; v_gene: TRBV5-1; d_gene: NA; CDR3aa: CASSLGPGRGVEQFF; CDR3nt: TGCGCCAGCAGCTTGGGACCAGGTAGAGGGGTTGAGCAGTTCTTC
j_gene: TRBJ1-5; len: 14; abundance: few; v_gene: TRBV20-1; d_gene: TRBD1; CDR3aa: CSAHRGRGNQPQHF; CDR3nt: TGCAGTGCTCACAGGGGTAGGGGCAATCAGCCCCAGCATTTT
j_gene: TRBJ1-5; len: 17; abundance: NA; v_gene: TRBV28; d_gene: TRBD1; CDR3aa: CASSSRTGLDSNQPQHF; CDR3nt: TGTGCCAGCAGTTCACGGACAGGCCTGGATAGCAATCAGCCCCAGCATTTT
j_gene: TRBJ2-2; len: 16; abundance: NA; v_gene: TRBV4-3; d_gene: NA; CDR3aa: CASSQDEGRNTGELFF; CDR3nt: TGCGCCAGCAGCCAAGACGAGGGACGGAACACCGGGGAGCTGTTTTTT
j_gene: TRBJ2-5; len: 12; abundance: NA; v_gene: TRBV6-6; d_gene: NA; CDR3aa: CASSYSTETQYF; CDR3nt: TGTGCCAGCAGTTACTCGACAGAGACCCAGTACTTC
j_gene: TRBJ2-3; len: 18; abundance: NA; v_gene: TRBV19; d_gene: NA; CDR3aa: CASSAGTLGLVGADTQYF; CDR3nt: TGTGCCAGTAGCGCCGGGACACTCGGACTAGTTGGCGCAGATACGCAGTATTTT
j_gene: TRBJ1-6; len: 19; abundance: NA; v_gene: TRBV29-1; d_gene: NA; CDR3aa: CSVEECSADNLSYNSPLHF; CDR3nt: TGCAGCGTTGAAGAATGCTCGGCTGATAACCTCTCCTATAATTCACCCCTCCACTTT